The 5 T cell receptor beta chains below come from one sample, sequenced in a study of blood T cell repertoires in COVID-19. Libraries were prepared by immunoSEQ multiplex PCR; TCRdb keeps only in-frame clonotypes and omits some of them. The table has a few hundred thousand clones, around 90% seen once. Sequenced: peripheral blood. The receptors stem from a man in his 60s who had recovered from COVID-19.

The gene calls are TRBV6-5 and TRBJ1-1; TRBD1 might be the D (6 bases). CDR3 size: 15 residues. The germline V gene encodes CDR1 MNHEY and CDR2 SVGAGI. Trimming cost V 5 bases and J 1 base, with 14 bases left between them. The CDR3 loop reads CASSQQGSSNTEAFF. CDR3 bases: TGTGCCAGCAGTCAGCAGGGGTCCTCGAACACTGAAGCTTTCTTT.

This clone occurred once. The genes are TRBV10-3 and TRBJ2-7; 7 bases align to TRBD1. CDR1 and CDR2 (germline): ENHRY, SYGVKD. CDR3 size: 13 residues. With 6 bases clipped from V and 0 bases from J, the junction kept 2 bases outside the gene matches. CDR3 amino acids: CAISDRDSYEQYF. The CDR3 DNA is TGTGCCATCAGCGACAGGGACTCCTACGAGCAGTACTTC.

The rearrangement uses TRBV9 and TRBJ2-5; possibly TRBD2 for D (5 bases). Trimming removed 3 bases at V and 5 bases at J, with 14 bases between. The CDR3 has 14 amino acids. Per germline, CDR1 SGDLS and CDR2 YYNGEE. The chain's CDR3 is CASSALDRGETQYF. The CDR3 coding sequence is TGTGCCAGCAGCGCCCTGGACCGAGGGGAGACCCAGTACTTC. Using reference TRBV9 and TRBJ2-5 for the parts outside the CDR3, the full variable domain is DSGVTQTPKHLITATGQRVTLRCSPRSGDLSVYWYQQSLDQGLQFLIQYYNGEERAKGNILERFSAQQFPDLHSELNLSSLELGDSALYFCASSALDRGETQYFGPGTRLLVL.

The chain joins TRBV6-5 to TRBJ2-7; tentatively, D is TRBD1 (6 bases). CDR1 is MNHEY, CDR2 SVGAGI, per germline. The CDR3 consists of 12 residues. V was cut by 6 bases and J by 4 bases, with 10 bases left in between. This chain's CDR3 is CASSDRSYEQYF. The CDR3 region has the DNA TGTGCCAGCAGCGACAGGTCGTACGAGCAGTACTTC.

The chain carries TRBV7-2 and TRBJ2-3; TRBD2 is a possible D gene (5 bases). The ends were cut back, 5 bases at V and 9 bases at J, with 21 bases in the middle. The CDR3 has 15 residues. CDR1 and CDR2 (germline): SGHTA, FQGNSA. The CDR3 nucleotides read TGTGCCAGCAGCCCCCCCGCGGGCGATGCCAGGACGCAGTATTTT. Translation gives CASSPPAGDARTQYF. The variable domain in full, completed from reference TRBV7-2 and TRBJ2-3, reads GAGVSQSPSNKVTEKGKDVELRCDPISGHTALYWYRQSLGQGLEFLIYFQGNSAPDKSGLPSDRFSAERTGGSVSTLTIQRTQQEDSAVYLCASSPPAGDARTQYFGPGTRLTVL.